The rows below give T cell receptor beta chains drawn from one sample of a study of T cells in Graves' hyperthyroidism and ophthalmopathy. TCRdb reprocessed the multiplex PCR reads via MiXCR and lists one record per CDR3 protein. The sample contains hundreds of thousands of distinct CDR3 sequences, around 20% of which appear only once. Sample: blood. These receptors all come from a man between 25 and 39 years old with Graves' ophthalmopathy. Each CDR3 is given with its conserved first and last residue. Only part of the rows carry a size: once, few, many, or a class if the clone is expanded.

CDR3	J	size	V
CASSDLPKEITDTQYF	TRBJ2-3	few	TRBV6-1
CASSLAEDGLNEQFF	TRBJ2-1	many	TRBV7-6
CSATNLQDSIIYEQYF	TRBJ2-7	few	TRBV20-1
CASSPPGQGARNTQYF	TRBJ2-3	.	TRBV18
CASSPDREGLNEQFF	TRBJ2-1	few	TRBV14
CASSLSKRGEETQYF	TRBJ2-5	few	TRBV5-4
CASSETSRTSGKSTDTQYF	TRBJ2-3	.	TRBV25-1
CAWSRDGRIEQFF	TRBJ2-1	many	TRBV30
CASSEGRLGEQSF	TRBJ2-1	.	TRBV2
CASSQERGLSNEQFF	TRBJ2-1	few	TRBV14
CASQTSTGLNSPLHF	TRBJ1-6	.	TRBV11-2
CASSFRGGDNEQFF	TRBJ2-1	many	TRBV27
CASSQQGTAGANVLTF	TRBJ2-6	.	TRBV4-1
CASTQQGAALETQYF	TRBJ2-5	many	TRBV2
CAWSSGDGGYTF	TRBJ1-2	.	TRBV30
CASSLTPDRRNTEAFF	TRBJ1-1	many	TRBV11-2
CASSSRGDTQYF	TRBJ2-3	many	TRBV11-2
CAWSWGDQETQYF	TRBJ2-5	many	TRBV30
CASSLFQQETQYF	TRBJ2-5	few	TRBV5-6
CAWRLQGVTGELFF	TRBJ2-2	few	TRBV30
CASSDGTRSGYTF	TRBJ1-2	few	TRBV7-8
CASSPHETTSTDTQYF	TRBJ2-3	few	TRBV5-1
CASSLAQTTDTQYF	TRBJ2-3	few	TRBV18
CASSREWADTQYF	TRBJ2-3	.	TRBV11-2
CASSFKTGAKNIQYF	TRBJ2-4	.	TRBV12-3/TRBV12-4
CASSVDRDSYEQYF	TRBJ2-7	few	TRBV6-1